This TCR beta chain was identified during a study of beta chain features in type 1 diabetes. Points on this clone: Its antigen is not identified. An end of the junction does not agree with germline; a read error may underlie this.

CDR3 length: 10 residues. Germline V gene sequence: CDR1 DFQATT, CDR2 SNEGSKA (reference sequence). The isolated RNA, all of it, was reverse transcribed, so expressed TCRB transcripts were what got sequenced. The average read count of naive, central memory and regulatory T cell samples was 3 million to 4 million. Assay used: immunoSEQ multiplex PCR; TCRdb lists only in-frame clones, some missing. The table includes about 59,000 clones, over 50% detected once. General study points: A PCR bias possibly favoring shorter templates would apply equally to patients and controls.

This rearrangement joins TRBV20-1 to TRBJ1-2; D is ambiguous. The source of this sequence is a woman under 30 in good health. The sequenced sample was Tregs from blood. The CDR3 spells CSARAEPLAF. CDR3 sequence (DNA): TGCAGTGCTCGCGCCGAACCGCTCGCCTTC.